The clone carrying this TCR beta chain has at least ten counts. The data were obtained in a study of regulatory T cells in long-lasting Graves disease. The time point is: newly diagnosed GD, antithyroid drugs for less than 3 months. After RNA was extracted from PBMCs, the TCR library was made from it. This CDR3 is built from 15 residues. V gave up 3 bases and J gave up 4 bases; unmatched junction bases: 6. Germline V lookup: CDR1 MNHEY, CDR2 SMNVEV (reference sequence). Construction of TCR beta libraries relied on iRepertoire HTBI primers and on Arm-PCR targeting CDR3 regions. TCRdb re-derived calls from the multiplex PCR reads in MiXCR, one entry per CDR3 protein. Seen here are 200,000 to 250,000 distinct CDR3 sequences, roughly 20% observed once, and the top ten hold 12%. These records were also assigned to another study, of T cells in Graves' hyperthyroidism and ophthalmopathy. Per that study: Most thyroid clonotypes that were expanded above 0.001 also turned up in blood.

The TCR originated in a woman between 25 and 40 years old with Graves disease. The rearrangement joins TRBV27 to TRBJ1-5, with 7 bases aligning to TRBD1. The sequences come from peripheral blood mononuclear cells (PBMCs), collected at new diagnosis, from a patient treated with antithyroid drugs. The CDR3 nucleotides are TGTGCCAGCAGTTTGGAAGGGGGCCCAAATCAGCCCCAGCATTTT. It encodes CASSLEGGPNQPQHF.